A single sample is the source of the 15 T cell receptor beta chains below, sequenced in a study of spatial heterogeneity in lung cancer. Overall study results and limits: The number of expanded tumor alpha and beta chains correlated with mutation number.

What these receptors recognize is not known. As to time point: sample taken at primary tumor resection. One entry per CDR3 protein, called by TCRdb with MiXCR from the 5' RACE reads. The sample records 100,000 or so distinct CDR3 sequences, around 4.8% being singletons. The source was lung tumor tissue, collected at surgery. These receptors originate from a male donor with early-stage non-small cell lung cancer.

This clonotype was seen repeatedly, ten times or more. The J gene is TRBJ2-1, the V gene TRBV7-3; D remains unclear. Per the germline V gene, CDR1 is SGHTA and CDR2 is FQGTGA. Trimming stripped 1 base from V and 3 bases from J, with 10 bases between. CDR3 length: 15 amino acids. The CDR3 nucleotides are TGTGCCAGCAGCTTAAGAGATCCTAACTACAATGAGCAGTTCTTC. Translation gives CASSLRDPNYNEQFF.

This clonotype showed up many times. The chain uses TRBV10-2 and TRBJ1-1; no clear D gene. The CDR3 is 14 residues long. Trimming left V 4 bases short and J 4 bases short, with 13 bases between. Germline loops: CDR1 WSHSY, CDR2 SAAADI. Written as DNA, the CDR3 is TGCGCCAGCAGTGGGACCGTACACAGCACTGAAGCTTTCTTT. Its translation: CASSGTVHSTEAFF.

This clonotype has just a few counts. The chain recombines TRBV27 with TRBJ2-3, with D possibly being TRBD1 (6 bases). The CDR3 spans 14 residues. The germline V and J ends were trimmed by 5 bases and 4 bases, with 13 bases remaining between them. The germline V gene has CDR1 MNHEY and CDR2 SMNVEV (reference sequence). CDR3 DNA sequence: TGTGCCAGCAGTAGAGCCAGGGGAGCAGATACGCAGTATTTT. Residues: CASSRARGADTQYF.

This clonotype was detected ten times or more. The chain has TRBV28 and TRBJ1-5; D remains ambiguous. There are 13 residues in the CDR3. The V end lost 6 bases, the J end lost 3 bases, and 9 bases lay between the germline ends. Germline V gene sequence: CDR1 MDHEN, CDR2 SYDVKM. The CDR3 region is CASRMGLNQPQHF. CDR3 DNA sequence: TGTGCCAGCAGAATGGGCCTCAATCAGCCCCAGCATTTT. The full variable domain, completed using reference TRBV28 and TRBJ1-5, is DVKVTQSSRYLVKRTGEKVFLECVQDMDHENMFWYRQDPGLGLRLIYFSYDVKMKEKGDIPEGYSVSREKKERFSLILESASTNQTSMYLCASRMGLNQPQHFGDGTRLSIL.

The table lists this clonotype with many counts. The gene calls are TRBV6-5 and TRBJ1-6; TRBD1 might be the D (6 bases). Germline CDR1 MNHEY, CDR2 SVGAGI. This CDR3 region has 15 residues. V was cut by 2 bases and J by 6 bases, with 11 bases left in between. In DNA form, the CDR3 reads TGTGCCAGCAGTTACGTGGGGGCTACTAATTCACCCCTCCACTTT. Residues: CASSYVGATNSPLHF.

This clonotype was seen ten or more times. The rearrangement links TRBV7-9 to TRBJ1-1, with TRBD1 identical over 8 bases. V shed 5 bases, J shed 3 bases, and the junction held 5 bases outside the gene matches. The CDR3 covers 14 residues. Germline CDR1 reads SEHNR; CDR2 reads FQNEAQ (reference sequence). For the CDR3, the DNA is TGTGCCAGCAGCGCGGGACAGGAAGACACTGAAGCTTTCTTT. Its translation is CASSAGQEDTEAFF.

This clonotype came up many times. The gene calls are TRBV6-6 and TRBJ1-3; the D gene is possibly TRBD1 (5 bases). Trimming took off 2 bases at V and 0 bases at J, with 8 bases between the two ends. Germline CDR1 MNHNY, CDR2 SVGAGI (reference sequence). This CDR3 comprises 15 residues. In nucleotides, the CDR3 is TGTGCCAGCAGTTACGGACACCTCTCTGGAAACACCATATATTTT. The encoded protein is CASSYGHLSGNTIYF.

This clonotype was picked up many times. The chain is built from TRBV20-1 and TRBJ1-4, with D maybe TRBD1 (5 bases). Per germline, CDR1 DFQATT and CDR2 SNEGSKA (reference sequence). The CDR3 spans 16 residues. With 2 bases removed from V and 1 base from J, the gap between germline ends came to 14 bases. The CDR3 DNA reads TGCAGTGCTAGACGGCAGGGAGTGAGAACTAATGAAAAACTGTTTTTT. It encodes CSARRQGVRTNEKLFF.

This clonotype was recorded many times. The chain employs TRBV5-1 and TRBJ2-7, with 12 bases matching TRBD2. The germline V gene encodes CDR1 SGHRS and CDR2 YFSETQ. Trimming took 4 bases from V and 6 from J; bases not matched to a gene: 8. This CDR3 comprises 15 residues. The CDR3, as DNA: TGCGCCAGCAGCCCAGAGACTAGCGGGAGCTCCGAGCAGTACTTC. Its protein product is CASSPETSGSSEQYF.

In this sample, this clonotype turned up many times. The J gene is TRBJ2-5, the V gene TRBV10-3, with unresolved D. The germline CDR1 and CDR2 sequences are ENHRY and SYGVKD. The ends were cut back, 2 bases at V and 6 bases at J, with 13 bases in the middle. The CDR3 loop spans 14 amino acids. This chain's CDR3 is CAISEPGPRKTQYF. The CDR3, as DNA: TGTGCCATCAGTGAGCCCGGGCCCCGGAAGACCCAGTACTTC.

This clonotype was seen more than once but under ten times. The chain combines TRBV27 with TRBJ2-7, with D perhaps given as TRBD1 or TRBD2 (5 bases each). From germline, CDR1 is MNHEY and CDR2 SMNVEV (reference sequence). CDR3 size: 15 residues. V shed 3 bases and J shed 3 bases, with 15 bases lying between them. The CDR3 nucleotides read TGTGCCAGCAGTTTCCGGGGCCGAGTAGGCTACGAGCAGTACTTC. Protein product: CASSFRGRVGYEQYF.

This clonotype was counted ten times or more. This chain links TRBV11-2 with TRBJ1-4; D unresolved. The germline V gene encodes CDR1 SGHAT and CDR2 FQNNGV. This CDR3 spans 15 amino acids. V was trimmed by 1 base and J by 4 bases, leaving 10 bases between them. CDR3 nucleotide sequence: TGTGCCAGCAGCTTAGGTGACCGAAATAATGAAAAACTGTTTTTT. It specifies CASSLGDRNNEKLFF. Supplemented by reference TRBV11-2 and TRBJ1-4, the full variable domain reads EAGVAQSPRYKIIEKRQSVAFWCNPISGHATLYWYQQILGQGPKLLIQFQNNGVVDDSQLPKDRFSAERLKGVDSTLKIQPAKLEDSAVYLCASSLGDRNNEKLFFGSGTQLSVL.

This clonotype was counted ten times or more. The chain couples TRBV10-3 to TRBJ2-3, with D unresolved. The germline CDR1 and CDR2 sequences are ENHRY and SYGVKD. With 0 bases removed from V and 5 bases from J, the gap between germline ends came to 9 bases. The length of the CDR3 is 14 residues. The CDR3 is CAISESRLGDTQYF. The CDR3 DNA follows: TGTGCCATCAGTGAGTCTAGGCTGGGAGATACGCAGTATTTT.

This sequence joins TRBV7-6 and TRBJ1-1; 11 bases agree with TRBD1. The CDR3 runs to 17 residues. Germline V gene lookup returns CDR1 SGHVS and CDR2 FNYEAQ. With V trimmed by 4 bases and J by 3 bases, 10 bases remained unmatched. The chain's CDR3 is CASSSGTGGPLDTEAFF. Written as DNA, the CDR3 is TGTGCCAGCAGCTCTGGGACAGGGGGACCTCTGGACACTGAAGCTTTCTTT.

Points on this clonotype: Possible read error: a much larger clone is one base away. This sequence joins TRBV20-1 and TRBJ1-1; D unclear. Germline V lookup: CDR1 DFQATT, CDR2 SNEGSKA (reference sequence). The V and J ends lost 5 bases and 3 bases respectively, with 13 bases between them. CDR3 length: 13 residues. CDR3 loop: CSALGAWDTEAFF. The CDR3 DNA reads as TGCAGTGCTTTGGGAGCTTGGGACACTGAAGCTTTCTTT.